This T cell receptor (beta chain) was retrieved from a study of cytomegalovirus exposure and HLA in healthy donors. Overall study results and limits: After further analysis at a later stage, roughly 15,000 TCR beta sequences were associated with HLA alleles at 0.05 false discovery rate.

13 Jbeta primers and 60 Vbeta primers were used for the PCR. Generated by immunoSEQ multiplex PCR, the TCRdb table keeps only in-frame clones and is missing some. The sample consists of roughly 90,000 clones, around 82% of them appearing once. As concerns this clone: Its antigen is undetermined.

CDR1 and CDR2 from the germline V gene are MDHEN and SYDVKM. CDR3 length equals 16 residues. V shed 8 bases, J shed 2 bases, and the junction held 12 bases outside the gene matches. The sequence came from a man aged 25 to 40 in good health and CMV-seropositive. V and J are TRBV28 and TRBJ2-5; 9 nucleotides line up with TRBD1. Specimen: PBMCs. CDR3: CASDRGALNIQETQYF. The CDR3 nucleotides read TGTGCCAGCGACAGGGGGGCGCTCAATATTCAAGAGACCCAGTACTTC.